A selection of T cell receptor beta chains follows, all from one sample in a study of T cell responses to AZD1222 COVID-19 vaccine. Repertoires were generated with immunoSEQ multiplex PCR, while TCRdb's copy carries only in-frame clones and drops some. The sample shows roughly 85,000 clones, about 90% of them seen only once. The material sequenced was peripheral blood, taken on day 0 of AZD1222 vaccination. These receptors all come from an adult in good health. Each CDR3 is given with its conserved first and last residue. D genes are given only for firm matches. The listing skips clone size in some rows; elsewhere it reads once, few, many or a size class.

v_gene: TRBV5-1
d_gene: .
j_gene: TRBJ2-5
abundance: .
len: 15
CDR3nt: TGCGCCAGCAGCTTGGTTCCAGAACGGGGAGAGACCCAGTACTTC
CDR3aa: CASSLVPERGETQYF

v_gene: TRBV27
d_gene: TRBD2
j_gene: TRBJ2-1
abundance: .
len: 17
CDR3nt: TGTGCCAGCAGTCGACTAGCGGGACTTTCTTCCTACAATGAGCAGTTCTTC
CDR3aa: CASSRLAGLSSYNEQFF

v_gene: TRBV19
d_gene: .
j_gene: TRBJ1-2
abundance: .
len: 14
CDR3nt: TGTGCCAGTAGTAGGGGAGACGGGATCTATGGCTACACCTTC
CDR3aa: CASSRGDGIYGYTF

v_gene: TRBV20-1
d_gene: TRBD1
j_gene: TRBJ1-2
abundance: .
len: 11
CDR3nt: TGCAGTGCCCAGGGGGCTCATGGCTACACCTTC
CDR3aa: CSAQGAHGYTF

v_gene: TRBV28
d_gene: .
j_gene: TRBJ1-4
abundance: .
len: 15
CDR3nt: TGTGCCAGCAGTACAAGGGTTTCAGCTAATGAAAAACTGTTTTTT
CDR3aa: CASSTRVSANEKLFF

v_gene: TRBV7-6
d_gene: TRBD1
j_gene: TRBJ1-5
abundance: .
len: 15
CDR3nt: TGTGCCAGCAGCGTGACAGGGGACAGTTACCAGCCCCAGCATTTT
CDR3aa: CASSVTGDSYQPQHF

v_gene: TRBV27
d_gene: .
j_gene: TRBJ2-1
abundance: .
len: 15
CDR3nt: TGTGCCAGCAGCCCCGGGACGGATAGATACAATGAGCAGTTCTTC
CDR3aa: CASSPGTDRYNEQFF

v_gene: TRBV4-1
d_gene: TRBD1
j_gene: TRBJ2-7
abundance: .
len: 15
CDR3nt: TGCGCCAGCAGCCAAGAAAATCAGGGGGCGAACGAGCAGTACTTC
CDR3aa: CASSQENQGANEQYF

v_gene: TRBV6-2/TRBV6-3
d_gene: TRBD1
j_gene: TRBJ2-7
abundance: .
len: 14
CDR3nt: TGTGCCAGCAGTTACTCAGACAGGGGGTCCGAGCAGTACTTC
CDR3aa: CASSYSDRGSEQYF

v_gene: TRBV3-1/TRBV3-2
d_gene: .
j_gene: TRBJ2-1
abundance: .
len: 16
CDR3nt: TGTGCCAGCAGCCAAGATAGGCTAGCGAGATACAATGAGCAGTTCTTC
CDR3aa: CASSQDRLARYNEQFF

v_gene: TRBV27
d_gene: .
j_gene: TRBJ2-7
abundance: .
len: 14
CDR3nt: TGTGCCAGCAGTTTTGAGGGGGGGGGCTACGAGCAGTACTTC
CDR3aa: CASSFEGGGYEQYF

v_gene: TRBV30
d_gene: .
j_gene: TRBJ2-5
abundance: once
len: 12
CDR3nt: TGTGCCTGGAGTCGACGGCAAGAGACCCAGTACTTC
CDR3aa: CAWSRRQETQYF

v_gene: TRBV5-4
d_gene: .
j_gene: TRBJ2-2
abundance: .
len: 17
CDR3nt: TGTGCCAGCAGCTTGCCCCTACTAAGCGGTAGGACCGGGGAGCTGTTTTTT
CDR3aa: CASSLPLLSGRTGELFF

v_gene: TRBV9
d_gene: TRBD2
j_gene: TRBJ2-5
abundance: .
len: 16
CDR3nt: TGTGCCAGCAGCGTAGTGGATAGCGGGAGGTGGGAGACCCAGTACTTC
CDR3aa: CASSVVDSGRWETQYF

v_gene: TRBV18
d_gene: .
j_gene: TRBJ1-4
abundance: .
len: 15
CDR3nt: TGTGCCAGCTCACCAGAGGGGGTAACTAATGAAAAACTGTTTTTT
CDR3aa: CASSPEGVTNEKLFF

v_gene: TRBV7-9
d_gene: .
j_gene: TRBJ2-3
abundance: .
len: 16
CDR3nt: TGTGCCAGCAGCTTAGGGCAAACTAGCTCCACAGATACGCAGTATTTT
CDR3aa: CASSLGQTSSTDTQYF

v_gene: TRBV2
d_gene: TRBD1
j_gene: TRBJ2-7
abundance: .
len: 12
CDR3nt: TGTGCCAGCAGGGACAGGGCCTACGAGCAGTACTTC
CDR3aa: CASRDRAYEQYF

v_gene: TRBV29-1
d_gene: .
j_gene: TRBJ1-2
abundance: .
len: 13
CDR3nt: TGCAGCGTAGACCCGGGGGCCAACTATGGCTACACCTTC
CDR3aa: CSVDPGANYGYTF

v_gene: TRBV11-2
d_gene: TRBD1
j_gene: TRBJ1-3
abundance: .
len: 14
CDR3nt: TGTGCCAGCAGGCGGGACAGCTCTGGAAACACCATATATTTT
CDR3aa: CASRRDSSGNTIYF

v_gene: TRBV14
d_gene: .
j_gene: TRBJ1-1
abundance: .
len: 13
CDR3nt: TGTGCCAGCAGCATCCCAGGGAGCACTGAAGCTTTCTTT
CDR3aa: CASSIPGSTEAFF

v_gene: TRBV2
d_gene: .
j_gene: TRBJ1-2
abundance: .
len: 15
CDR3nt: TGTGCCAGCAGTGAAGGGGGGACTTCGACTTATGGCTACACCTTC
CDR3aa: CASSEGGTSTYGYTF

v_gene: TRBV27
d_gene: .
j_gene: TRBJ1-2
abundance: .
len: 16
CDR3nt: TGTGCCAGCAGCCCCCGGGGCGGCCTCGATAACTATGGCTACACCTTC
CDR3aa: CASSPRGGLDNYGYTF

v_gene: TRBV28
d_gene: .
j_gene: TRBJ2-7
abundance: .
len: 13
CDR3nt: TGTGCCAGCAGCCAACCCGCGGGCTACGAGCAGTACTTC
CDR3aa: CASSQPAGYEQYF

v_gene: TRBV27
d_gene: .
j_gene: TRBJ2-5
abundance: .
len: 15
CDR3nt: TGTGCCAGCAGTTTAAGGGACAACTACCAAGAGACCCAGTACTTC
CDR3aa: CASSLRDNYQETQYF

v_gene: TRBV5-1
d_gene: .
j_gene: TRBJ2-1
abundance: .
len: 14
CDR3nt: TGCGCCAGCAGCTTGGGGCAGGACTACAATGAGCAGTTCTTC
CDR3aa: CASSLGQDYNEQFF

v_gene: TRBV2
d_gene: .
j_gene: TRBJ1-1
abundance: few
len: 11
CDR3nt: TGTGCCAGCAGTGTAGGCAGGGCAGCTTTCTTT
CDR3aa: CASSVGRAAFF

v_gene: TRBV6-2/TRBV6-3
d_gene: TRBD1
j_gene: TRBJ1-1
abundance: .
len: 13
CDR3nt: TGTGCCAGCAGTTACCAGGGGGGGATTGGGGCTTTCTTT
CDR3aa: CASSYQGGIGAFF

v_gene: TRBV29-1
d_gene: TRBD1
j_gene: TRBJ1-4
abundance: once
len: 13
CDR3nt: TGCAGCGTTGGGGGGACAGGGAATGAAAAACTGTTTTTT
CDR3aa: CSVGGTGNEKLFF

v_gene: TRBV19
d_gene: .
j_gene: TRBJ2-3
abundance: .
len: 15
CDR3nt: TGTGCCAGTAGTATGGGTTCGACTTCCACAGATACGCAGTATTTT
CDR3aa: CASSMGSTSTDTQYF

v_gene: TRBV29-1
d_gene: .
j_gene: TRBJ2-3
abundance: .
len: 15
CDR3nt: TGCAGCGTTGGGGGGTTCTCTGCTAGCACAGATACGCAGTATTTT
CDR3aa: CSVGGFSASTDTQYF

v_gene: TRBV6-1
d_gene: .
j_gene: TRBJ1-6
abundance: few
len: 14
CDR3nt: TGTGCCAGCAGTGAAGCAGGACATAATTCACCCCTCCACTTT
CDR3aa: CASSEAGHNSPLHF

v_gene: TRBV7-2
d_gene: .
j_gene: TRBJ2-1
abundance: few
len: 13
CDR3nt: TGTGCCAGCAGCTTAGCGATAGCGGCTGAGCAGTTCTTC
CDR3aa: CASSLAIAAEQFF

v_gene: TRBV12-3/TRBV12-4
d_gene: .
j_gene: TRBJ1-2
abundance: .
len: 13
CDR3nt: TGTGCCAGCCGAGCTATCGCGAACTATGGCTACACCTTC
CDR3aa: CASRAIANYGYTF

v_gene: TRBV7-8
d_gene: TRBD1
j_gene: TRBJ1-5
abundance: .
len: 14
CDR3nt: TGTGCCAGCAGCCCCGACAGGGATGCTCAGCCCCAGCATTTT
CDR3aa: CASSPDRDAQPQHF

v_gene: TRBV6-2/TRBV6-3
d_gene: TRBD2
j_gene: TRBJ2-3
abundance: .
len: 15
CDR3nt: TGTGCCAGCAGTCTAACTAGCGGGAAGGGCGATACGCAGTATTTT
CDR3aa: CASSLTSGKGDTQYF

v_gene: TRBV29-1
d_gene: .
j_gene: TRBJ2-1
abundance: once
len: 11
CDR3nt: TGCAGCGTGTCGAGGAACAATGAGCAGTTCTTC
CDR3aa: CSVSRNNEQFF

v_gene: TRBV11-3
d_gene: TRBD2
j_gene: TRBJ2-7
abundance: .
len: 17
CDR3nt: TGTGCCAGCAGCATCTTAGTCGGCAGCGGGAACTACTACGAGCAGTACTTC
CDR3aa: CASSILVGSGNYYEQYF

v_gene: TRBV9
d_gene: TRBD1
j_gene: TRBJ1-2
abundance: .
len: 15
CDR3nt: TGTGCCAGCAGCCAAGGGACAGGGGGCGCCTATGGCTACACCTTC
CDR3aa: CASSQGTGGAYGYTF

v_gene: TRBV28
d_gene: TRBD2
j_gene: TRBJ2-7
abundance: few
len: 16
CDR3nt: TGTGCCAGCAGTTCCGCGGCGGCTAGCGGGGCCCACGAGCAGTACTTC
CDR3aa: CASSSAAASGAHEQYF

v_gene: TRBV3-1/TRBV3-2
d_gene: .
j_gene: TRBJ1-2
abundance: .
len: 12
CDR3nt: TGTGCCAGCAGCCAACGCCACTCTGGCTACACCTTC
CDR3aa: CASSQRHSGYTF

v_gene: TRBV2
d_gene: .
j_gene: TRBJ2-7
abundance: .
len: 12
CDR3nt: TGTGCCAGCAAACAGGGCCCCTACGAGCAGTACTTC
CDR3aa: CASKQGPYEQYF

v_gene: TRBV3-1/TRBV3-2
d_gene: TRBD1
j_gene: TRBJ2-7
abundance: once
len: 13
CDR3nt: TGTGCCAGCAGCCTCAGGGGGAAAGACGAGCAGTACTTC
CDR3aa: CASSLRGKDEQYF

v_gene: TRBV6-5
d_gene: .
j_gene: TRBJ2-7
abundance: .
len: 14
CDR3nt: TGTGCCAGCAGTTCCCCGGACACATCCTACGAGCAGTACTTC
CDR3aa: CASSSPDTSYEQYF

v_gene: TRBV7-3
d_gene: .
j_gene: TRBJ1-1
abundance: .
len: 13
CDR3nt: TGTGCCAGCAGCTTCGGGGGGCATACTGAAGCTTTCTTT
CDR3aa: CASSFGGHTEAFF

v_gene: TRBV28
d_gene: .
j_gene: TRBJ1-2
abundance: .
len: 15
CDR3nt: TGTGCCAGCAGTGGAGACCTCGCAGGAGGCTATGGCTACACCTTC
CDR3aa: CASSGDLAGGYGYTF

v_gene: TRBV5-1
d_gene: TRBD1
j_gene: TRBJ1-6
abundance: .
len: 14
CDR3nt: TGCGCCAGCTCGGGACAGGGGGCGCTTTCACCCCTCCACTTT
CDR3aa: CASSGQGALSPLHF

v_gene: TRBV24-1
d_gene: .
j_gene: TRBJ2-3
abundance: .
len: 16
CDR3nt: TGTGCCACCAGTGACACCGGGACGGTTCGGCCAGGGGCGCAGTATTTT
CDR3aa: CATSDTGTVRPGAQYF

v_gene: TRBV6-5
d_gene: TRBD2
j_gene: TRBJ2-7
abundance: .
len: 13
CDR3nt: TGTGCCAGCAGTCCTAGCGGGGGGTACGAGCAGTACTTC
CDR3aa: CASSPSGGYEQYF

v_gene: TRBV10-3
d_gene: .
j_gene: TRBJ2-1
abundance: few
len: 11
CDR3nt: TGTGCCATCAGTGAGGGGAGTAGGCAGTTCTTC
CDR3aa: CAISEGSRQFF

v_gene: TRBV14
d_gene: .
j_gene: TRBJ1-4
abundance: few
len: 17
CDR3nt: TGTGCCAGCAGCCAAGATGGGGCGGACAGAACTAATGAAAAACTGTTTTTT
CDR3aa: CASSQDGADRTNEKLFF